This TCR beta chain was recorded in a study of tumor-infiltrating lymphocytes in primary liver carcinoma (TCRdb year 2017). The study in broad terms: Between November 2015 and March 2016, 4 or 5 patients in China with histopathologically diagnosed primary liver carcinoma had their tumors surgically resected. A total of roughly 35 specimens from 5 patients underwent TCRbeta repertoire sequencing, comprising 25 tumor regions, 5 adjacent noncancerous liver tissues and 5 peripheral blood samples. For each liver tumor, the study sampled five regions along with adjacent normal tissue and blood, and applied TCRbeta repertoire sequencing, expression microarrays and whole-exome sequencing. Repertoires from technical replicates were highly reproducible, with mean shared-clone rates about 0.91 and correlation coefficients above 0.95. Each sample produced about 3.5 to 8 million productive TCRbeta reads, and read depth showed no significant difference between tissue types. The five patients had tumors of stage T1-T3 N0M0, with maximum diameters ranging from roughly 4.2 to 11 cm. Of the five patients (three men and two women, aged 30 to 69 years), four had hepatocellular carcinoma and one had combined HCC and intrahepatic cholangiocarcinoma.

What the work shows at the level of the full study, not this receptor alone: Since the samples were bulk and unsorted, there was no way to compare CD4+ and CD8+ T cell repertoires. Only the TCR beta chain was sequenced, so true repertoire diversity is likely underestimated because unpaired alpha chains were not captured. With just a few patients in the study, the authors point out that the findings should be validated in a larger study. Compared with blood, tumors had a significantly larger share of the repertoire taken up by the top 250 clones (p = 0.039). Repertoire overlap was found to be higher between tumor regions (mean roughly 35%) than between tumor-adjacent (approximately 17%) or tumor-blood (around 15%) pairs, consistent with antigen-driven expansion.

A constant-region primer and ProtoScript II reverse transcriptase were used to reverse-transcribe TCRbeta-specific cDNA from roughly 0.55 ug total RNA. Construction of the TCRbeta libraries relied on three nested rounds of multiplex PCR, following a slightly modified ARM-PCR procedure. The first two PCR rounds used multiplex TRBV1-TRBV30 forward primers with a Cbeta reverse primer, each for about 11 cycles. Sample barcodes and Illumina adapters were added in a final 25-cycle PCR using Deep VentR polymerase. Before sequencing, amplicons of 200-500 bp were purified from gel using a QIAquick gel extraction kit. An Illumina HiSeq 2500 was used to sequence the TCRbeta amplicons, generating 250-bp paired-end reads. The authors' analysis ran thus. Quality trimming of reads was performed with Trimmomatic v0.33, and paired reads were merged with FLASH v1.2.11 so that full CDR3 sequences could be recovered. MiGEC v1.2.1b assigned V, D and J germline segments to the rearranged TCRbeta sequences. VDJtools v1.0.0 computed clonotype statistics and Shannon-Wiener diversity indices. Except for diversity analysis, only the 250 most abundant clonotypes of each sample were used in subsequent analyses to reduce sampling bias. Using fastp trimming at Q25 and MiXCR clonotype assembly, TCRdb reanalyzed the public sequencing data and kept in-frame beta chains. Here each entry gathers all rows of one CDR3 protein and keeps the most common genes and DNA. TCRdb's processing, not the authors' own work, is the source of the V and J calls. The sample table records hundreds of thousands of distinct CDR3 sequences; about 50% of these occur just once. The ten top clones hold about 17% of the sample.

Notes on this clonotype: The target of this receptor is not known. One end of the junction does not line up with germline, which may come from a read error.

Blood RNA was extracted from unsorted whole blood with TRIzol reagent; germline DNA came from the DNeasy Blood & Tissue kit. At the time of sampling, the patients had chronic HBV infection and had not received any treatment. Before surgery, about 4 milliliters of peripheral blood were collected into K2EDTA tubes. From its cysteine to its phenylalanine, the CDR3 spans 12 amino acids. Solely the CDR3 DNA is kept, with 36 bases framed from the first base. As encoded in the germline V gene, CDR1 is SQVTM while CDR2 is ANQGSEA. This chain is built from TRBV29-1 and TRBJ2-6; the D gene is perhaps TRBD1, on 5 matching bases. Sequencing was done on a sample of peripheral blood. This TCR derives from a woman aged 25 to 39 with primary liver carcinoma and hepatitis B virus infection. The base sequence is TGCAGCGTCAACTCTGGGGCCAACGTCCTGATTTTC. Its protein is CSVNSGANVLIF.